Following are 23 T cell receptor beta chains from one sample sequenced in a study of blood T cell repertoires in COVID-19. TCRdb's copy holds only in-frame clones and misses some; the assay was immunoSEQ multiplex PCR. The sample has 100,000 to 150,000 clones, 88% seen once. Sequenced material: peripheral blood. The source is a human donor in a cohort sampled during active COVID-19.

The chain is built from TRBV5-1 and TRBJ2-3; TRBD1 aligns across 7 bases. Germline values: CDR1 SGHRS, CDR2 YFSETQ. The CDR3 loop spans 14 amino acids. Germline trimming cut 2 bases from V and 6 bases from J; bases unmatched to any gene: 6. CDR3 sequence: CASSFRGSADTQYF. CDR3 nucleotide sequence: TGCGCCAGCAGCTTCAGGGGGAGCGCGGATACGCAGTATTTT.

Only one count was recorded for this clone. The chain is built from TRBV4-2 and TRBJ2-3; 9 bases fit TRBD2. V was pared by 0 bases and J by 5 bases, with 12 bases of the junction left unmatched. The germline gives CDR1 LGHNA, CDR2 YNFKEQ. The CDR3 sequence is 18 residues long. This chain's CDR3 is CASSQDPGVAGDQDTQYF. DNA of the CDR3: TGTGCCAGCAGCCAAGACCCGGGGGTAGCGGGGGACCAAGATACGCAGTATTTT.

CDR3 residues: CASRIAGGEGLSGELFF. Written as DNA, the CDR3 is TGTGCCAGCAGGATAGCCGGAGGGGAGGGCCTTAGCGGGGAGCTGTTTTTT. V usage is TRBV5-4 and J usage is TRBJ2-2; TRBD2 matches 7 bases. Unmatched junction bases numbered 17, after V lost 5 bases and J lost 7 bases. The germline CDR1 and CDR2 sequences are SGHNT and YYREEE (reference sequence). CDR3 length: 17 residues.

The V and J genes are TRBV27 and TRBJ2-7, with D possibly TRBD2 on 6 matching bases. The germline V and J ends were trimmed by 5 bases and 6 bases, with 11 bases remaining between them. CDR1 and CDR2 from the germline V gene are MNHEY and SMNVEV (reference sequence). The CDR3 totals 12 residues. CDR3 DNA sequence: TGTGCCAGCAGTCCCGCGGGATCCGAGCAGTACTTC. Its protein product is CASSPAGSEQYF.

The rearrangement links TRBV7-9 to TRBJ2-1; tentative D call: TRBD1 (6 bases). Trimming stripped 3 bases from V and 2 bases from J, with 8 bases between. Per germline, CDR1 SEHNR and CDR2 FQNEAQ (reference sequence). The CDR3 has 14 amino acids. The CDR3 DNA follows: TGTGCCAGCAGCTTCGGGACAACCTACAATGAGCAGTTCTTC. Protein product: CASSFGTTYNEQFF.

V and J are TRBV3-1 (or the pseudogene TRBV3-2) and TRBJ1-4; D possibly corresponds to TRBD1 (6 bases). The CDR3 runs to 13 residues. Trimming took off 4 bases at V and 8 bases at J, with 11 bases between the two ends. The germline V gene encodes CDR1 LGHDT and CDR2 YNNKEL (reference sequence). The CDR3 region is CASSRRGGEKLFF. The CDR3 DNA is TGTGCCAGCAGCCGGAGGGGGGGCGAAAAACTGTTTTTT.

This chain uses TRBV6-5 with TRBJ2-7; the D is unclear. The germline V and J ends were trimmed by 6 bases and 4 bases, with 10 bases remaining between them. The CDR3 is 12 amino acids. The V gene's germline CDR1 is MNHEY and CDR2 SVGAGI. The CDR3 protein is CASRSQAYEQYF. Written as DNA, the CDR3 is TGTGCCAGCAGAAGTCAGGCTTACGAGCAGTACTTC.

The chain recombines TRBV25-1 with TRBJ2-3; 7 nucleotides align to TRBD1. From germline, CDR1 is MGHDK and CDR2 SYGVNS. The CDR3 spans 14 residues. V lost 2 bases, J lost 6 bases, and 5 bases stayed unmatched. The CDR3 region is CASSEPQGTDTQYF. CDR3 sequence (DNA): TGTGCCAGCAGTGAACCACAGGGGACGGATACGCAGTATTTT.

The J gene is TRBJ2-5, the V gene TRBV11-2, with D tentatively TRBD1 (5 bases). Germline V CDR1 and CDR2: SGHAT, FQNNGV. V lost 0 bases and J 5 bases, leaving 10 bases between the germline ends. The CDR3 is 14 residues long. CDR3 sequence: CASSLERRDETQYF. For the CDR3, the DNA is TGTGCCAGCAGCTTAGAGCGCAGGGATGAGACCCAGTACTTC.

The DNA of the CDR3 is TGCAGCGTTTACGGACAGGGCGGCTCGAACCCCAATGAGCAGTTCTTC. Translated, it gives CSVYGQGGSNPNEQFF. The chain joins TRBV29-1 to TRBJ2-1; TRBD1 matches 8 bases. Germline V gene sequence: CDR1 SQVTM, CDR2 ANQGSEA. This CDR3 comprises 16 residues. The V and J ends lost 5 bases and 6 bases, in that order; junction bases with no gene match: 15.

This rearrangement joins TRBV11-3 to TRBJ2-5, with D possibly matching TRBD1 (5 bases). From germline, CDR1 is SGHNT and CDR2 YENEEA. This CDR3 is built from 14 residues. V was trimmed by 0 bases and J by 5 bases, leaving 10 bases between them. CDR3 loop: CASSLDRASETQYF. The DNA for the CDR3 is TGTGCCAGCAGCTTAGACAGGGCGTCCGAGACCCAGTACTTC. The variable domain in full, with the rest retrieved from reference TRBV11-3 and TRBJ2-5, is EAGVVQSPRYKIIEKKQPVAFWCNPISGHNTLYWYLQNLGQGPELLIRYENEEAVDDSQLPKDRFSAERLKGVDSTLKIQPAELGDSAVYLCASSLDRASETQYFGPGTRLLVL.

The chain uses TRBV20-1 and TRBJ2-2, with a weak D call TRBD2 (7 bases). CDR1 DFQATT and CDR2 SNEGSKA come from the germline V gene (reference sequence). This CDR3 has 18 amino acids. V was trimmed by 3 bases and J by 1 base, leaving 21 bases between them. The CDR3 DNA is TGCAGTGCTAGTCGCAATAGGGGCGGGGGCTTGAACACCGGGGAGCTGTTTTTT. As protein: CSASRNRGGGLNTGELFF.

The rearrangement links TRBV28 to TRBJ1-4, with 7 bases matching TRBD1. Germline V gene sequence: CDR1 MDHEN, CDR2 SYDVKM. This CDR3 comprises 17 residues. V shed 3 bases, J shed 0 bases, and the junction held 7 bases outside the gene matches. The CDR3 spells CASSFRQGFATNEKLFF. The CDR3 nucleotides read TGTGCCAGCAGTTTTAGACAGGGCTTTGCAACTAATGAAAAACTGTTTTTT.

In regard to this clone: Other DNA sequences within the sample encode an identical CDR3. The chain uses TRBV6-5 and TRBJ2-1; TRBD2 matches 12 bases. The CDR3 covers 15 residues. Germline V gene sequence: CDR1 MNHEY, CDR2 SVGAGI. V dropped 6 bases and J dropped 4; count of bases not matched to a gene: 4. The CDR3 reads CASSPTSGGYNEQFF. For the CDR3, the DNA is TGTGCCAGCAGCCCGACTAGCGGGGGTTACAATGAGCAGTTCTTC.

This clone was seen only once. V gene TRBV6-1 combines with J gene TRBJ2-5, with TRBD1 identical over 7 bases. V was clipped by 3 bases and J by 7 bases; unmatched bases: 14. The germline CDR1 and CDR2 sequences are MNHNS and SASEGT. The CDR3 spans 16 residues. The CDR3 here is CASSDQGGTARRTQYF. CDR3 coding DNA: TGTGCCAGCAGTGATCAAGGTGGGACAGCGCGTCGGACCCAGTACTTC.

The J gene is TRBJ2-2, the V gene TRBV5-1, with TRBD1 matching over 7 bases. V shed 7 bases and J 4 bases; nucleotides not matched to a gene: 10. Germline-derived CDR1 and CDR2 are SGHRS and YFSETQ. The CDR3 has 15 residues. CDR3 protein: CASLEGAGSTGELFF. The CDR3 DNA sequence: TGCGCCAGCCTCGAGGGGGCAGGGAGCACCGGGGAGCTGTTTTTT.

The chain recombines TRBV6-6 with TRBJ1-1, with unresolved D. Germline CDR1 is MNHNY and CDR2 is SVGAGI (reference sequence). The CDR3 sequence is 12 residues long. V lost 5 bases and J lost 5, with 9 bases in between. CDR3 DNA sequence: TGTGCCAGCAGTCCGGTCTTGACTGAAGCTTTCTTT. This translates into CASSPVLTEAFF.

V usage is TRBV10-3 and J usage is TRBJ2-7, with D possibly matching TRBD1 (5 bases). V lost 10 bases and J lost 11, with 24 bases in between. Germline V gene lookup returns CDR1 ENHRY and CDR2 SYGVKD. The CDR3 is 13 amino acids. CDR3 region: CATQTDKWDSKYF. CDR3 in DNA: TGTGCCACGCAGACAGATAAGTGGGATAGTAAGTACTTC.

The V and J genes are TRBV5-1 and TRBJ2-1, with D hard to call. Per germline, CDR1 SGHRS and CDR2 YFSETQ. CDR3 length: 12 residues. Trimming left V 0 bases short and J 9 bases short, with 7 bases between. Written as DNA, the CDR3 is TGCGCCAGCAGCTTGGTGTCCGGTGAGCAGTTCTTC. Its translation is CASSLVSGEQFF.

This CDR3 reads CASSLRLAGGRDTQYF. The CDR3 DNA follows: TGTGCCAGCAGTTTACGACTAGCGGGGGGACGAGATACGCAGTATTTT. The V and J genes are TRBV5-4 and TRBJ2-3, with 13 bases identical to TRBD2. Germline values: CDR1 SGHNT, CDR2 YYREEE (reference sequence). The ends lost 5 bases at V and 5 bases at J; junction bases unmatched: 8. The CDR3 consists of 16 residues.

The V and J genes are TRBV21-1 and TRBJ1-4. TRBV21-1 is listed as a pseudogene. There are 14 residues in the CDR3. The CDR3 is CASSKWGGNEKLFF. DNA of the CDR3: TGTGCCAGCAGCAAGTGGGGAGGTAATGAAAAACTGTTTTTT.

The rearrangement joins TRBV3-1 (or the pseudogene TRBV3-2) to TRBJ2-7, with 11 bases aligning to TRBD1. J gave up 5 bases and V 1 base, and 4 bases lay outside the gene matches. The CDR3 extends over 15 amino acids. CDR1 is LGHDT, CDR2 YNNKEL, per germline (reference sequence). The CDR3 spells CASSQGTGGFDEQYF. The CDR3, as DNA: TGTGCCAGCAGCCAAGGGACAGGGGGCTTCGACGAGCAGTACTTC.

This chain links TRBV28 with TRBJ2-7, with 9 bases fitting TRBD1. The CDR3 consists of 14 residues. Germline CDR1 and CDR2: MDHEN and SYDVKM. The junction had 8 bases not matched to a gene; V was cut back by 6 bases and J by 5 bases. DNA for the CDR3: TGTGCCAGCAGCACCTACAGGGGGCTCAACGAGCAGTACTTC. Its translation: CASSTYRGLNEQYF.